This T cell receptor (beta chain) was observed in a study of graft-versus-host responses after intestinal transplantation. TCRdb's table, derived via immunoSEQ multiplex PCR, lists solely in-frame clones and lacks some. The sample includes about 38,000 clones, roughly four fifths of them seen just once. The count of this clone is one. Germline CDR1 and CDR2: SGHAT and FQNNGV. V shed 0 bases and J shed 4 bases, with 13 bases lying between them. The CDR3 consists of 15 residues. The specimen comprised PBMCs, sampled approximately 1,000 days after transplant. The clonotype was recovered from a human patient who received an intestinal transplant, so some T cells may come from the graft donor. The rearrangement uses TRBV11-2 and TRBJ2-7; D call uncertain. This chain's CDR3 is CASSLESRAVYEQYF. DNA for the CDR3: TGTGCCAGCAGCTTAGAAAGTAGGGCAGTATACGAGCAGTACTTC.